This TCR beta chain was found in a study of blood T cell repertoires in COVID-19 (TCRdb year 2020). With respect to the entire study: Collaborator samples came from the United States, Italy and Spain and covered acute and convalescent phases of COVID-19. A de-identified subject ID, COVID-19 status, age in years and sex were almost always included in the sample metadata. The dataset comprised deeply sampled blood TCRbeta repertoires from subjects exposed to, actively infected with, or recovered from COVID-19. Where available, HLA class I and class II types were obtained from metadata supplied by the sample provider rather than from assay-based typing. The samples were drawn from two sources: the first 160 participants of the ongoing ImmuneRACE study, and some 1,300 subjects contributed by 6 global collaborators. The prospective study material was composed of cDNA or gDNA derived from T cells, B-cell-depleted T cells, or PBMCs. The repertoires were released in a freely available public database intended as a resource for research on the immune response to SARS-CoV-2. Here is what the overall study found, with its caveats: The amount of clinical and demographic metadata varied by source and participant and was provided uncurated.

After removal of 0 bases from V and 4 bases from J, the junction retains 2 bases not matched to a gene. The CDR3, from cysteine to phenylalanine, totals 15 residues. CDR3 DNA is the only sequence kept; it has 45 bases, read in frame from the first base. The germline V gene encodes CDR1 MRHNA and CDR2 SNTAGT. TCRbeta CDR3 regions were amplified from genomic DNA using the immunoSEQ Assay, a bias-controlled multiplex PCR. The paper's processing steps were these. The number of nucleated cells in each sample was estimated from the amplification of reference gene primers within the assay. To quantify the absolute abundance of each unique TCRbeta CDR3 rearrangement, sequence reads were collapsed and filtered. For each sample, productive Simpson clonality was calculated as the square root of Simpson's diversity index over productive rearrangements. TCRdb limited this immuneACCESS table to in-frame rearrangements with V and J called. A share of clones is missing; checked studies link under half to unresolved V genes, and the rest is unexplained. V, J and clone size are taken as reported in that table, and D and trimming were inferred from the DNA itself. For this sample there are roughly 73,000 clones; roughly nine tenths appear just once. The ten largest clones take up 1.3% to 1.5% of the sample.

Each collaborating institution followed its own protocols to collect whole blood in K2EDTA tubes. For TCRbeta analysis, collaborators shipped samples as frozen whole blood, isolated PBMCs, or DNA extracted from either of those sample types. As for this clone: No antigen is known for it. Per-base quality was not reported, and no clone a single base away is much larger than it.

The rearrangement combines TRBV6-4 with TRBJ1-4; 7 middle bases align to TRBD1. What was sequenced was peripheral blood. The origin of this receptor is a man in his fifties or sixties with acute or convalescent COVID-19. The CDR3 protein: CASSDSAGGNEKLFF. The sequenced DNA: TGTGCCAGCAGTGACTCCGCAGGGGGTAATGAAAAACTGTTTTTT.